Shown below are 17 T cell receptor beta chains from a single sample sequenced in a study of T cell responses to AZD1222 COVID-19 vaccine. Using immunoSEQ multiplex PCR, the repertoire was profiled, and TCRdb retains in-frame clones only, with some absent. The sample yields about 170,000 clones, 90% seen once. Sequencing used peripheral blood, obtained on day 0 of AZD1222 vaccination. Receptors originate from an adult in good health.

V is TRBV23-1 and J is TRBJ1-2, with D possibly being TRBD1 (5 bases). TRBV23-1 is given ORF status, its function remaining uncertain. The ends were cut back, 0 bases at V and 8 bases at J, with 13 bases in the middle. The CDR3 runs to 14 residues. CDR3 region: CASSQSIFGDGYTF. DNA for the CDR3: TGCGCCAGCAGTCAATCGATATTCGGGGACGGCTACACCTTC.

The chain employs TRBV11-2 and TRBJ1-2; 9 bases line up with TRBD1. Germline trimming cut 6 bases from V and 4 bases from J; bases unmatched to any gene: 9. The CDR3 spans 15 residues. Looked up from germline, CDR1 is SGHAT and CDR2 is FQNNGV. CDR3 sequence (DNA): TGTGCCAGCAGTGCAGGGACAGGGCCAGGCTATGGCTACACCTTC. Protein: CASSAGTGPGYGYTF.

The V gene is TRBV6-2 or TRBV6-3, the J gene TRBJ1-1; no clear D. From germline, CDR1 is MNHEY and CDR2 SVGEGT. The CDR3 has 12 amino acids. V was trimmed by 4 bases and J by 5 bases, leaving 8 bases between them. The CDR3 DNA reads TGTGCCAGCAGTTGGGGAGAAACTGAAGCTTTCTTT. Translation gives CASSWGETEAFF.

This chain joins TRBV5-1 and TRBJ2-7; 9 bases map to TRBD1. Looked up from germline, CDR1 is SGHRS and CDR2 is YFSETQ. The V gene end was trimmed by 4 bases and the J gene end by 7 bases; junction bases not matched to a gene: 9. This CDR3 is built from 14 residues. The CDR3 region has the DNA TGCGCCAGCAGCCGGGACAGGGCCGATGGGGAGCAGTACTTC. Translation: CASSRDRADGEQYF.

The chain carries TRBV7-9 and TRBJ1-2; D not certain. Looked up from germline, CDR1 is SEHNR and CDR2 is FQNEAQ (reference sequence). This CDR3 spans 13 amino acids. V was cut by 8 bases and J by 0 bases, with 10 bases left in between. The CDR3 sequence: CASVETSNYGYTF. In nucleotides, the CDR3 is TGTGCCAGCGTTGAAACCTCTAACTATGGCTACACCTTC.

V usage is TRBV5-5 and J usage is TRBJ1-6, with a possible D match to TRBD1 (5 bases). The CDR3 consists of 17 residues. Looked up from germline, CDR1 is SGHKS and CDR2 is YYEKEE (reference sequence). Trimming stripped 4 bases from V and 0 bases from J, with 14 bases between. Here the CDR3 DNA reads TGTGCCAGCAGCCCCCGGGACGGGAGCTCCTATAATTCACCCCTCCACTTT. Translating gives CASSPRDGSSYNSPLHF.

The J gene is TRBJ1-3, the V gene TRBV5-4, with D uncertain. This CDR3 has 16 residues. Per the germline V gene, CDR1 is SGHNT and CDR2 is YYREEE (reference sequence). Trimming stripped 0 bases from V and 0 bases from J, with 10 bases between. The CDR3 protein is CASSLGVPSSGNTIYF. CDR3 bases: TGTGCCAGCAGCTTGGGGGTCCCTAGCTCTGGAAACACCATATATTTT.

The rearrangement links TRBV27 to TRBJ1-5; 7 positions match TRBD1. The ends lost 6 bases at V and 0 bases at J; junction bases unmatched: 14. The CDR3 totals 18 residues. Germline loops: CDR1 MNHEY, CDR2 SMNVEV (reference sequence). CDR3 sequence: CASRPSKGALNSNQPQHF. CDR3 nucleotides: TGTGCCAGCAGACCCAGTAAGGGGGCCCTCAATAGCAATCAGCCCCAGCATTTT.

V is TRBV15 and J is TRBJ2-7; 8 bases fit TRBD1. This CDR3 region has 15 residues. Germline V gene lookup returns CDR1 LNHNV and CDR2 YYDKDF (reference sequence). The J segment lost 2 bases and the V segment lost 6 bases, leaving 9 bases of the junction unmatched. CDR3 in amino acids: CATSSTGTGTYEQYF. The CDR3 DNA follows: TGTGCCACCAGTTCGACGGGGACAGGAACCTACGAGCAGTACTTC.

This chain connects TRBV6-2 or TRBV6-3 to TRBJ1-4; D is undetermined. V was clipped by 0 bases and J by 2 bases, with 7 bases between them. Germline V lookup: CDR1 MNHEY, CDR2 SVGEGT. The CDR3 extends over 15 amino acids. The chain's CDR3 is CASSYSAATNEKLFF. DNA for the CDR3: TGTGCCAGCAGTTACTCAGCCGCGACTAATGAAAAACTGTTTTTT.

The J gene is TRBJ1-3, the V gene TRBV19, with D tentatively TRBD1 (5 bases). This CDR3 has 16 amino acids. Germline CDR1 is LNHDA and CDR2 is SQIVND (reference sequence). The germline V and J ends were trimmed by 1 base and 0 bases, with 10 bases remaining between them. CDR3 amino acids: CASSIGGRISGNTIYF. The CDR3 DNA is TGTGCCAGTAGTATAGGGGGACGGATCTCTGGAAACACCATATATTTT.

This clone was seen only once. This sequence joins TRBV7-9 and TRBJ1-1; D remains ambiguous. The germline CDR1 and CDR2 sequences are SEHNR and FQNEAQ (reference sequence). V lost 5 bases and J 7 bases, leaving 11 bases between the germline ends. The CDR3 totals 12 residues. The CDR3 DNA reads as TGTGCCAGCAGCCGTACCGGAGGTGAAGCTTTCTTT. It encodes CASSRTGGEAFF.

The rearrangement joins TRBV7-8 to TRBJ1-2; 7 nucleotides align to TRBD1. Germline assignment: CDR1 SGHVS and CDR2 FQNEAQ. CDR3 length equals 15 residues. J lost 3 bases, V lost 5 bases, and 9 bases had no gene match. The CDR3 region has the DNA TGTGCCAGCAGCCCCGCTTACAGGGGAGACTATGGCTACACCTTC. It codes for CASSPAYRGDYGYTF. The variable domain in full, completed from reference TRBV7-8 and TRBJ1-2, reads GAGVSQSPRYKVAKRGQDVALRCDPISGHVSLFWYQQALGQGPEFLTYFQNEAQLDKSGLPSDRFFAERPEGSVSTLKIQRTQQEDSAVYLCASSPAYRGDYGYTFGSGTRLTVV.

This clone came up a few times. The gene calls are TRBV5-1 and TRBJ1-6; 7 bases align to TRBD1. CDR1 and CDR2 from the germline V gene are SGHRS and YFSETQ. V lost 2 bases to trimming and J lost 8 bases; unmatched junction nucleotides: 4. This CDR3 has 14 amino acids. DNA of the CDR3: TGCGCCAGCAGCTTCGGGACAGAAGATTCACCCCTCCACTTT. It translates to CASSFGTEDSPLHF.

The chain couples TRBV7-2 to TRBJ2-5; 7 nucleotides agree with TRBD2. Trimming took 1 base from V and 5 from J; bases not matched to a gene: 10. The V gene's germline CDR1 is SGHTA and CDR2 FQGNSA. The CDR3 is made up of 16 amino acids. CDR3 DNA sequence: TGTGCCAGCAGCTTAGAACTAGCGCTGGGGTGGGAGACCCAGTACTTC. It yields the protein CASSLELALGWETQYF.

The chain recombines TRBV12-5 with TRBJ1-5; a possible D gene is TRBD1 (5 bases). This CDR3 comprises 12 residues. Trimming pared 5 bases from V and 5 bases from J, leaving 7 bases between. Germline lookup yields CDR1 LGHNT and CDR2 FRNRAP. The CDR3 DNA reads TGTGCTAGTGGTCTAGGGGATCAGCCCCAGCATTTT. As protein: CASGLGDQPQHF.

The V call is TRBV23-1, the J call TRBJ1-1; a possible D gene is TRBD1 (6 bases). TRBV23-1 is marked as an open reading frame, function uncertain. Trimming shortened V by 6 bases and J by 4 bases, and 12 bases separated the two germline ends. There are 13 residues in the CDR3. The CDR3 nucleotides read TGCGCCAGCAGGTACCGGGACACCACTGAAGCTTTCTTT. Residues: CASRYRDTTEAFF.